This T cell receptor beta chain was captured in a study of STAT3 mutations in large granular lymphocyte leukemia. A remark on this clone: The antigen remains unidentified.

Study conclusions and caveats: Clonal expansion was inferred from other time points because no sample existed at each clone's first appearance. A small but highly pathogenic clone may have been missed. In T-cell large granular lymphocyte leukemia, about half of patients showed multiple immunodominant subclonotypes.

Some clones are missing from TCRdb's copy, which holds only in-frame ones; the method was immunoSEQ multiplex PCR. The sample includes approximately 10,000 clones, 85% of them seen just once. This TCR was sampled from a man older than 75 with T-cell large granular lymphocyte leukemia. Some clones in this sample may be carry-over from other donors' samples. The material sequenced was peripheral blood mononuclear cells.

CDR3 DNA: TGTGCCAGCAGCTCTGGCCGCGGGGCTCAGCCCCAGCATTTT. This sequence encodes CASSSGRGAQPQHF. The chain employs TRBV5-6 and TRBJ1-5; TRBD1 is a possible D gene (5 bases). Trimming stripped 3 bases from V and 6 bases from J, with 13 bases between. Germline lookup yields CDR1 SGHDT and CDR2 YYEEEE. This CDR3 has 14 amino acids.